Below are 13 T cell receptor beta chains sequenced from a single sample in a study of molecular identifiers for immune sequencing clone quantification. Using its own MiXCR run on the PCR reads, TCRdb lists one record per CDR3 protein. The table lists about 40,000 distinct CDR3 sequences, nearly 25% of them singletons, with about 0.93% in the top ten. The sequenced sample was naive CD8+ T cells from blood, with Jurkat cell RNA spiked in. Subset given: FACS-sorted CD8+CD4-CCR7+CD45RA+ naive T cells. Receptors originate from a human donor in good health. Some libraries in this study had Jurkat cell RNA spiked in.

To note about this clonotype: A read error may be the cause here, since a much bigger clone is one base away. The chain recombines TRBV20-1 with TRBJ2-2, with TRBD2 identical over 9 bases. The CDR3 is 14 residues long. Per the germline V gene, CDR1 is DFQATT and CDR2 is SNEGSKA (reference sequence). CDR3 amino acids: CSASGTSLTGELLF. In DNA, the CDR3 is TGCAGTGCTAGCGGGACTAGCTTGACCGGGGAGCTGCTTTTT.

This clonotype was observed at least ten times. V usage is TRBV5-1 and J usage is TRBJ2-5; D not resolved. In germline, CDR1 is SGHRS, CDR2 YFSETQ. The CDR3 covers 14 residues. Between the trimmed V and J ends, which lost 0 bases and 5 bases, there was a span of 11 bases. The CDR3 is CASSLAEPVETQYF. CDR3 nucleotides: TGCGCCAGCAGCTTGGCCGAACCCGTCGAGACCCAGTACTTC.

The J gene is TRBJ1-5, the V gene TRBV19, with a weak D call TRBD1 (6 bases). Looked up from germline, CDR1 is LNHDA and CDR2 is SQIVND (reference sequence). Trimming removed 5 bases from V and 0 bases from J, with 11 bases in between. The length of the CDR3 is 15 residues. CDR3 amino acids: CASSPDRYSNQPQHF. The CDR3 DNA is TGTGCCAGTAGTCCGGACAGATATAGCAATCAGCCCCAGCATTTT.

A note on this clonotype: A much bigger clone sits one base away, suggesting this may be a read error. The chain links TRBV29-1 to TRBJ2-1; no definite D call. This CDR3 is 14 amino acids long. Germline loops: CDR1 SQVTM, CDR2 ANQGSEA. The CDR3 DNA reads as TGCAGCGTTGAAGGGGAAAGAATCGACAATGGGCAGTTCTTC. It codes for CSVEGERIDNGQFF.

This clonotype was seen many times. The chain is built from TRBV5-1 and TRBJ1-2; D perhaps matches TRBD1 (6 bases). Germline CDR1 is SGHRS and CDR2 is YFSETQ. Deletions cut 4 bases from V and 1 base from J, with 8 bases between. CDR3 size: 13 residues. As DNA, the CDR3 is TGCGCCAGCAGCGTGGACAGTAACTATGGCTACACCTTC. It codes for CASSVDSNYGYTF.

This clonotype was observed many times. CDR3 sequence reads: CASSMAGASYNEQFF. The DNA of the CDR3 is TGTGCCAGCAGCATGGCGGGAGCCTCCTACAATGAGCAGTTCTTC. V usage is TRBV28 and J usage is TRBJ2-1; 7 nucleotides align to TRBD2. Germline V gene data show CDR1 as MDHEN and CDR2 as SYDVKM. The junction had 5 bases not matched to a gene; V was cut back by 6 bases and J by 0 bases. The CDR3 is made up of 15 amino acids.

To note about this clonotype: Being one base from a much bigger clone, this may be a read error. The chain recombines TRBV10-3 with TRBJ1-3, with TRBD1 matching 8 bases. The CDR3 consists of 17 residues. The germline CDR1 and CDR2 sequences are ENHRY and SYGVKD. In nucleotides, the CDR3 is TGTGCCATCAGATCGGGACAGGCAACAATCTCTGGAAACGCCATATATTTT. Amino acid sequence: CAIRSGQATISGNAIYF.

This clonotype was seen many times. The V and J genes are TRBV20-1 and TRBJ2-6; D not certain. V was pared by 8 bases and J by 4 bases, with 12 bases between. The CDR3 sequence is 13 residues long. Germline values: CDR1 DFQATT, CDR2 SNEGSKA (reference sequence). CDR3 region: CSTSMTGANVLTF. The CDR3 nucleotides read TGCAGTACTTCCATGACCGGGGCCAACGTCCTGACTTTC.

This clonotype was seen ten or more times. V gene TRBV28 combines with J gene TRBJ2-7; 12 nucleotides line up with TRBD2. CDR3 length: 15 amino acids. The germline gives CDR1 MDHEN, CDR2 SYDVKM. V shed 4 bases, J shed 2 bases, and the junction held 3 bases outside the gene matches. CDR3 loop: CASSSLAGGPYEQYF. CDR3 nucleotide sequence: TGTGCCAGCAGTTCCCTAGCGGGAGGGCCCTACGAGCAGTACTTC.

This clonotype was seen a single time. This may stem from a read error, because a much larger clone lies one nucleotide away. The V call is TRBV5-3, the J call TRBJ2-7; unclear D gene. TRBV5-3 is sorted into the ORF group, with uncertain function. Trimming pared 10 bases from V and 3 bases from J, leaving 17 bases between. CDR3 length equals 13 residues. This chain's CDR3 is CARSPDGDYEQYF. CDR3 coding DNA: TGTGCCCGCAGCCCGGATGGTGACTACGAGCAGTACTTC.

This clonotype was detected many times. V usage is TRBV24-1 and J usage is TRBJ2-5; 10 bases map to TRBD1. The CDR3 spans 17 residues. J was trimmed by 3 bases and V by 1 base; bases with no gene match: 7. The germline V gene has CDR1 KGHDR and CDR2 SFDVKD. DNA of the CDR3: TGTGCCACCAGTGATTTCTTTATGGGACAGGGGAAAGAGACCCAGTACTTC. It yields the protein CATSDFFMGQGKETQYF.

This clonotype turned up a few times. The V gene is TRBV12-3 or TRBV12-4, the J gene TRBJ2-1, with 8 bases aligning to TRBD1. This CDR3 is 15 amino acids long. With 7 bases clipped from V and 3 bases from J, the junction kept 8 bases outside the gene matches. The CDR3 spells CASIKGQEIYNEQFF. CDR3 nucleotide sequence: TGTGCCAGCATCAAGGGACAGGAGATCTACAATGAGCAGTTCTTC.

This clonotype was detected only once. In nucleotides, the CDR3 is TGCAGTGCTAGTATCCGGAACCCAACCTACGAGCAGTACTTC. It is translated as CSASIRNPTYEQYF. The chain combines TRBV20-1 with TRBJ2-7; D gene unclear. The V end was cut by 3 bases, the J end by 2 bases, with 14 bases between. The CDR3 consists of 14 residues. The germline gives CDR1 DFQATT, CDR2 SNEGSKA (reference sequence).